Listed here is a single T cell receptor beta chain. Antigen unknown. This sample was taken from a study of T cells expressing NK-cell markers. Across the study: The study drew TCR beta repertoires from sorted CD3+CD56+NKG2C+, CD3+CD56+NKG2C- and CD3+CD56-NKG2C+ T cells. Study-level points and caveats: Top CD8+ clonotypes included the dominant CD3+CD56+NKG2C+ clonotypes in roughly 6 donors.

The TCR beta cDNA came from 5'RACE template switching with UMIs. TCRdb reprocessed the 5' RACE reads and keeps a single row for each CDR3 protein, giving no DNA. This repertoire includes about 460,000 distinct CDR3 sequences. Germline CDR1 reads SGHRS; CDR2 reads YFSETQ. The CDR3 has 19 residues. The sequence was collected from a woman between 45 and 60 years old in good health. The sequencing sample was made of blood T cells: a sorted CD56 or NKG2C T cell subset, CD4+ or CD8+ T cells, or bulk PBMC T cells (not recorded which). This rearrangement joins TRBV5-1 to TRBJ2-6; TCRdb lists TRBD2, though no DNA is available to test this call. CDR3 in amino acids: CASSLRGQGRLSGANVLTF.